One sample yielded the 21 T cell receptor beta chains listed below, sequenced in a study of blood T cell repertoires in COVID-19. The method was immunoSEQ multiplex PCR; TCRdb's version includes in-frame clones alone and lacks a portion of them. The data hold 75,000 to 80,000 clones, with approximately 85% observed a single time. Sequenced: peripheral blood. The receptors come from a man aged 60-69 years with COVID-19, enrolled during active disease.

This chain uses TRBV15 with TRBJ2-2, with TRBD2 as a possible D gene (5 bases). The CDR3 spans 15 residues. V lost 0 bases, J lost 5 bases, and 10 bases lay in between. Germline V gene sequence: CDR1 LNHNV, CDR2 YYDKDF (reference sequence). The CDR3 sequence is CATSRDLGATGELFF. The CDR3 DNA reads as TGTGCCACCAGCAGAGATTTGGGAGCGACCGGGGAGCTGTTTTTT.

The chain links TRBV5-1 to TRBJ1-6, with 12 nucleotides matching TRBD1. CDR3 size: 16 residues. The germline V gene encodes CDR1 SGHRS and CDR2 YFSETQ. The V segment lost 5 bases and the J segment 8 bases; nucleotides outside the gene matches: 8. The CDR3 region is CASRPDGTGGYSPLHF. CDR3 DNA sequence: TGCGCCAGCAGACCGGACGGGACAGGGGGCTATTCACCCCTCCACTTT.

This clone was counted once. V usage is TRBV5-1 and J usage is TRBJ2-3; 8 nucleotides match TRBD2. The junction had 5 bases not matched to a gene; V was cut back by 1 base and J by 4 bases. The CDR3 extends over 15 amino acids. CDR1 and CDR2 (germline): SGHRS, YFSETQ. This CDR3 is CASSLTSGQPDTQYF. The DNA for the CDR3 is TGCGCCAGCAGCTTGACTAGCGGTCAACCAGATACGCAGTATTTT.

V is TRBV6-5 and J is TRBJ1-2; 7 bases are shared with TRBD1. Germline trimming cut 2 bases from V and 4 bases from J; bases unmatched to any gene: 7. Germline values: CDR1 MNHEY, CDR2 SVGAGI. This CDR3 contains 15 residues. CDR3: CASSYEGQLSYGYTF. In DNA, the CDR3 is TGTGCCAGCAGTTACGAGGGACAGCTATCCTATGGCTACACCTTC.

The chain combines TRBV28 with TRBJ2-4; 7 nucleotides match TRBD1. The CDR3 has 15 residues. Trimming removed 2 bases from V and 1 base from J; junction bases left unmatched: 2. CDR1 and CDR2 (germline): MDHEN, SYDVKM. The CDR3 DNA sequence: TGTGCCAGCAGTTTACAGGGGGTGGCCAAAAACATTCAGTACTTC. Encoded protein: CASSLQGVAKNIQYF.

J is TRBJ1-6 and V is TRBV9, with 7 bases fitting TRBD1. Germline V gene lookup returns CDR1 SGDLS and CDR2 YYNGEE. The CDR3 has 15 residues. The V and J ends lost 3 bases and 7 bases, in that order; junction bases with no gene match: 7. The CDR3 reads CASSGRQGKNSPLHF. CDR3 sequence (DNA): TGTGCCAGCAGCGGGCGACAGGGAAAAAATTCACCCCTCCACTTT.

The chain combines TRBV14 with TRBJ2-3, with 8 positions matching TRBD2. The CDR3 is 16 amino acids. Trimming at V came to 2 bases and at J to 2 bases, leaving 6 bases not matched to a gene. Germline V gives CDR1 SGHDN, CDR2 FVKESK. The CDR3 DNA reads TGTGCCAGCAGCCAAAGGCGGGGGGAGATCACAGATACGCAGTATTTT. It is translated as CASSQRRGEITDTQYF.

The genes are TRBV10-3 and TRBJ1-1; the match to TRBD1 covers 7 bases. V was clipped by 4 bases and J by 0 bases; unmatched bases: 2. The CDR3 runs to 14 residues. CDR1 ENHRY and CDR2 SYGVKD come from the germline V gene. CDR3 protein: CAISVTGMNTEAFF. In DNA, the CDR3 is TGTGCCATCAGTGTGACAGGGATGAACACTGAAGCTTTCTTT.

V and J are TRBV29-1 and TRBJ2-2; 9 bases align to TRBD2. This CDR3 has 14 amino acids. From germline, CDR1 is SQVTM and CDR2 ANQGSEA. V lost 7 bases to trimming and J lost 6 bases; unmatched junction nucleotides: 9. CDR3 nucleotides: TGCAGCGCCCTCAACGGCGGGAGGGCCGGGGAGCTGTTTTTT. It encodes CSALNGGRAGELFF.

This clone has a single count. The chain has TRBV28 and TRBJ2-7; D perhaps matches TRBD2 (6 bases). CDR3 length: 16 amino acids. Trimming removed 6 bases from V and 4 bases from J, with 22 bases in between. Germline V gene data show CDR1 as MDHEN and CDR2 as SYDVKM. Written as DNA, the CDR3 is TGTGCCAGCAGCCGACCCCCGGTAGGAGGGATTTACGAGCAGTACTTC. It yields the protein CASSRPPVGGIYEQYF.

The genes are TRBV19 and TRBJ1-5, with D maybe TRBD1 (6 bases). This CDR3 has 13 residues. Germline V lookup: CDR1 LNHDA, CDR2 SQIVND (reference sequence). The V and J ends lost 4 bases and 6 bases respectively, with 10 bases between them. This chain's CDR3 is CASSSQGIQPQHF. The CDR3 coding sequence is TGTGCCAGTAGTAGTCAGGGGATTCAGCCCCAGCATTTT.

The genes are TRBV5-1 and TRBJ1-2; the D gene is possibly TRBD1 (6 bases). The length of the CDR3 is 13 residues. With 4 bases removed from V and 1 base from J, the gap between germline ends came to 8 bases. The germline gives CDR1 SGHRS, CDR2 YFSETQ. The CDR3 region has the DNA TGCGCCAGCAGCCCGGACAGTAACTATGGCTACACCTTC. Amino acids: CASSPDSNYGYTF.

Only one count was recorded for this clone. The gene calls are TRBV3-1 (or the pseudogene TRBV3-2) and TRBJ2-1; D might be TRBD1 (5 bases). The germline CDR1 and CDR2 sequences are LGHDT and YNNKEL (reference sequence). The CDR3 loop spans 17 amino acids. Trimming cost V 1 base and J 0 bases, with 13 bases left between them. CDR3 nucleotides: TGTGCCAGCAGCCAAGTCAGGGCACCTAGCTCCTACAATGAGCAGTTCTTC. Translating gives CASSQVRAPSSYNEQFF.

The V gene is TRBV2, the J gene TRBJ1-2; D ambiguous. The CDR3 extends over 15 amino acids. Germline CDR1 is SNHLY and CDR2 is FYNNEI. V gave up 1 base and J gave up 4 bases, with 13 bases separating them. CDR3 region: CASSEGTAGLYGYTF. CDR3 coding DNA: TGTGCCAGCAGTGAAGGGACTGCCGGCCTCTATGGCTACACCTTC. The entire variable domain, with the rest obtained from reference TRBV2 and TRBJ1-2, is as follows: EPEVTQTPSHQVTQMGQEVILRCVPISNHLYFYWYRQILGQKVEFLVSFYNNEISEKSEIFDDQFSVERPDGSNFTLKIRSTKLEDSAMYFCASSEGTAGLYGYTFGSGTRLTVV.

The J gene is TRBJ2-1, the V gene TRBV21-1; TRBD2, the table's D call, was not compared with the DNA. TRBV21-1 is shown as a pseudogene. There are 20 residues in the CDR3. CDR3 DNA sequence: TGTGCCAGCAGTTTTTATCGTTGGGTAGCGGGGAGCCGAGGGGGCTATGAGCAGTTCTTC. Its protein product is CASSFYRWVAGSRGGYEQFF.

The table lists this clone with a few counts. This rearrangement joins TRBV7-6 to TRBJ1-2, with a possible D match to TRBD1 (5 bases). From germline, CDR1 is SGHVS and CDR2 FNYEAQ. Trimming removed 1 base at V and 4 bases at J, with 19 bases between. This CDR3 region has 17 residues. The CDR3 protein is CASSLGIGQGRVYGYTF. Written as DNA, the CDR3 is TGTGCCAGCAGCTTAGGGATCGGCCAGGGTCGGGTCTATGGCTACACCTTC.

This chain uses TRBV10-3 with TRBJ2-5; D gene unclear. The CDR3 totals 14 residues. Trimming shortened V by 4 bases and J by 1 base, and 10 bases separated the two germline ends. CDR1 ENHRY and CDR2 SYGVKD come from the germline V gene. Written as DNA, the CDR3 is TGTGCCATCAGTGGCCCCCCCAGCCAAGAGACCCAGTACTTC. Its translation: CAISGPPSQETQYF.

The chain has TRBV7-9 and TRBJ1-1; tentative D call: TRBD1 (6 bases). CDR3 length equals 13 residues. The germline V gene has CDR1 SEHNR and CDR2 FQNEAQ (reference sequence). V lost 5 bases to trimming and J lost 6 bases, with 13 bases between them. CDR3 amino acids: CASSLSGVSEAFF. The CDR3 bases are TGTGCCAGCAGCCTGTCAGGGGTTTCTGAAGCTTTCTTT.

V usage is TRBV10-3 and J usage is TRBJ2-1; 8 bases map to TRBD2. Germline V gene sequence: CDR1 ENHRY, CDR2 SYGVKD. V shed 6 bases, J shed 10 bases, and the junction held 14 bases outside the gene matches. The CDR3 covers 15 residues. The CDR3 loop is CAIRYQGLAGVEQFF. The CDR3 nucleotides are TGTGCCATCAGATACCAAGGACTAGCTGGAGTCGAGCAGTTCTTC.

The CDR3 loop reads CASSLSPALYSLGSVRKYEQYF. Here the CDR3 DNA reads TGTGCCAGCAGTTTATCGCCCGCCCTTTATTCTCTCGGGAGCGTACGTAAGTACGAGCAGTACTTC. V gene TRBV27 combines with J gene TRBJ2-7, with TRBD2 as a possible D gene (6 bases). V lost 0 bases, J lost 4 bases, and 34 bases lay in between. The CDR3 is made up of 22 amino acids. CDR1 and CDR2 from the germline V gene are MNHEY and SMNVEV (reference sequence).

The V and J genes are TRBV6-4 and TRBJ2-7, with D possibly matching TRBD2 (7 bases). Trimming removed 3 bases from V and 4 bases from J, with 16 bases in between. The V gene's germline CDR1 is MRHNA and CDR2 SNTAGT. The CDR3 consists of 15 residues. The CDR3, as DNA: TGTGCCAGCAGTGAAGGGGGGGGACCCAGATACGAGCAGTACTTC. It codes for CASSEGGGPRYEQYF.